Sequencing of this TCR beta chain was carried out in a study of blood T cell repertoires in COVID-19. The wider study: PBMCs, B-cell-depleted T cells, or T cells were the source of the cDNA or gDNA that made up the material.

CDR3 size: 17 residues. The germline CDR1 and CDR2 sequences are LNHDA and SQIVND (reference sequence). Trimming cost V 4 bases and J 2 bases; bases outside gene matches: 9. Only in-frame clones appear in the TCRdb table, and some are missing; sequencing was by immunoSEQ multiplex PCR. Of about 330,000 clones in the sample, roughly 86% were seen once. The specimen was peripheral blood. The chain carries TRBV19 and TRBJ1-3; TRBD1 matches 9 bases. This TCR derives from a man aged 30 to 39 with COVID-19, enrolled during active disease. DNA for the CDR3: TGTGCCAGTAGTACAATCGACAGGGGGAGGACTGGAAACACCATATATTTT. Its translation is CASSTIDRGRTGNTIYF. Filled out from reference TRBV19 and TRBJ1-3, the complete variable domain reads DGGITQSPKYLFRKEGQNVTLSCEQNLNHDAMYWYRQDPGQGLRLIYYSQIVNDFQKGDIAEGYSVSREKKESFPLTVTSAQKNPTAFYLCASSTIDRGRTGNTIYFGEGSWLTVV.